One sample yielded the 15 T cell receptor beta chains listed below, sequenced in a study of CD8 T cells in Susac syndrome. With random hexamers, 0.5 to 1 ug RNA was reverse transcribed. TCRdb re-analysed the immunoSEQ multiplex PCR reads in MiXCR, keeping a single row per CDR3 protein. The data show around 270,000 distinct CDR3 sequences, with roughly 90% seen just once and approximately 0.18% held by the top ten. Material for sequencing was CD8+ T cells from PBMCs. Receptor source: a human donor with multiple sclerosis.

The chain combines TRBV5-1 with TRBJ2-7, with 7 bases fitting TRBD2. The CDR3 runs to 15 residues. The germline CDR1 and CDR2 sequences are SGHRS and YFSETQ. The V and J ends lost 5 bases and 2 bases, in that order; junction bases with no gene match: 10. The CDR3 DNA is TGCGCCAGCAGACCAGATGGCGGGAGCGCCTACGAGCAGTACTTC. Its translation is CASRPDGGSAYEQYF.

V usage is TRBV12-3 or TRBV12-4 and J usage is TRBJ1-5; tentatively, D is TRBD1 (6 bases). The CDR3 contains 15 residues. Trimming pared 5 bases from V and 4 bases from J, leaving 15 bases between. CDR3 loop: CASSDWTEENQPQHF. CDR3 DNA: TGTGCCAGCAGTGACTGGACAGAGGAAAATCAGCCCCAGCATTTT.

The CDR3 region is CASSLFSGGGLTEAFF. The DNA of the CDR3 is TGTGCCAGCAGTTTATTCTCAGGGGGCGGACTCACTGAAGCTTTCTTT. The chain recombines TRBV27 with TRBJ1-1, with 8 bases fitting TRBD1. There are 16 residues in the CDR3. From germline, CDR1 is MNHEY and CDR2 SMNVEV (reference sequence). The ends lost 1 base at V and 4 bases at J; junction bases unmatched: 8.

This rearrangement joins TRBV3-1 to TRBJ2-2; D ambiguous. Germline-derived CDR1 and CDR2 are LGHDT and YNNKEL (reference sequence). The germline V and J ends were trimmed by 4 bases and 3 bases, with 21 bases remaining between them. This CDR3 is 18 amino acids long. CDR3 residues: CASSPEAANHTYTGELFF. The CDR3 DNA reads TGTGCCAGCAGCCCCGAGGCAGCGAACCATACGTACACCGGGGAGCTGTTTTTT.

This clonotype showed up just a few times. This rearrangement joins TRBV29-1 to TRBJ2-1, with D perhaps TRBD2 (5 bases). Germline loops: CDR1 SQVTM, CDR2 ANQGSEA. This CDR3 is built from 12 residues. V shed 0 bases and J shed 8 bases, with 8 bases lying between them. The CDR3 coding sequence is TGCAGCGTTGAAGATCTGGGAGATGAGCAGTTCTTC. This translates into CSVEDLGDEQFF.

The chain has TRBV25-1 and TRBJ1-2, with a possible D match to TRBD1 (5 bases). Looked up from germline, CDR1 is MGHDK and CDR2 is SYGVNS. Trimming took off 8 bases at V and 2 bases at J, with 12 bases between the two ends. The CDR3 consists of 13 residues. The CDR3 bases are TGTGCCAGCCTTGACAGCTTCAACTATGGCTACACCTTC. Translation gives CASLDSFNYGYTF.

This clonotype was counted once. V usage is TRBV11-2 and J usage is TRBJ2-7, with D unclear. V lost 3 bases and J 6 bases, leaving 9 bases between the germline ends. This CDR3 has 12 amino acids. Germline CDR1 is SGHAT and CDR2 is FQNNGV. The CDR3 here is CASSFFLAEQYF. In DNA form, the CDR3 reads TGTGCCAGCAGCTTTTTCCTCGCCGAGCAGTACTTC.

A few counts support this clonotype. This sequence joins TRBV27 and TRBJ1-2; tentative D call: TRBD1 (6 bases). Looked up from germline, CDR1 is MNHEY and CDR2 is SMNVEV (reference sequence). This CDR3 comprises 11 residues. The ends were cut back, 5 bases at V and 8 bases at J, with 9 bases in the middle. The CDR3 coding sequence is TGTGCCAGCAGTCCAGGGGTGGGCTACACCTTC. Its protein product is CASSPGVGYTF.

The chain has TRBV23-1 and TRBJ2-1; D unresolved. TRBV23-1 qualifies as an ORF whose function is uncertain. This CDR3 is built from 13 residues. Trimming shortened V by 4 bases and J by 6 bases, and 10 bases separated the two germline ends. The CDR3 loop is CASSPATPNEQFF. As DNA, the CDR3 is TGCGCCAGCAGTCCCGCCACCCCCAATGAGCAGTTCTTC.

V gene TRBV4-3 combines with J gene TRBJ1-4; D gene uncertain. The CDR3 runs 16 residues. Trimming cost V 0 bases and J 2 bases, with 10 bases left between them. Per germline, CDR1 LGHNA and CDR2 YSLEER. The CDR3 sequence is CASSQDREGTNEKLFF. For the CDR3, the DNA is TGCGCCAGCAGCCAAGATCGGGAGGGCACTAATGAAAAACTGTTTTTT.

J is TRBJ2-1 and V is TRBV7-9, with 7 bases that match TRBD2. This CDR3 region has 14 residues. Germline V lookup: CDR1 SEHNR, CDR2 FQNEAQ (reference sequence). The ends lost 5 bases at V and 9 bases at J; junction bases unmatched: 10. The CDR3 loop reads CASSQLTSRGEQFF. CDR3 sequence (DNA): TGTGCCAGCAGCCAGCTGACTAGCCGTGGTGAGCAGTTCTTC.

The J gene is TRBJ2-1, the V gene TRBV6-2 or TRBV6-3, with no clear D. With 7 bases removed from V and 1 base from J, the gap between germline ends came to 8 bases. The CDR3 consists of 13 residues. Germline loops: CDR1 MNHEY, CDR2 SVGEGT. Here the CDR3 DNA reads TGTGCCAGCATTGATGGGTCCTACAATGAGCAGTTCTTC. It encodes CASIDGSYNEQFF.

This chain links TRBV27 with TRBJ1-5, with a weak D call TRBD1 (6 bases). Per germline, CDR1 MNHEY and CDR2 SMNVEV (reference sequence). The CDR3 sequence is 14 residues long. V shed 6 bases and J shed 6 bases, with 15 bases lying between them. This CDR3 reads CASSPPGGGQPQHF. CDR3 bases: TGTGCCAGCAGCCCTCCTGGGGGCGGTCAGCCCCAGCATTTT.

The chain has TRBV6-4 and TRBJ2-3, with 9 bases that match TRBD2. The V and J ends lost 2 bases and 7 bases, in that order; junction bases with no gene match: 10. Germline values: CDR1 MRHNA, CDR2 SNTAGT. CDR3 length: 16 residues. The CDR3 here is CASSDQGLAGSNTQYF. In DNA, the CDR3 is TGTGCCAGCAGTGACCAGGGCCTAGCGGGGAGCAATACGCAGTATTTT.

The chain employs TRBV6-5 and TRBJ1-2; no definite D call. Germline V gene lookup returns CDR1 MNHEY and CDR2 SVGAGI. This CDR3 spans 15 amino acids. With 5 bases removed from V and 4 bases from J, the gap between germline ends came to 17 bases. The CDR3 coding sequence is TGTGCCAGCAGTCAACACCCGGATGGAGTCTATGGCTACACCTTC. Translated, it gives CASSQHPDGVYGYTF.